The next 14 T cell receptor beta chains were all read from a single sample in a study of blood T cell repertoires in COVID-19 (dated by TCRdb to about 2020). Library creation used the immunoSEQ multiplex PCR assay. Here the immuneACCESS table is served through TCRdb, limited to in-frame sequences with V and J called. Missing clones are a known gap in these copies; in checked studies unresolved V genes cover under half, and the rest lacks a known reason. This sample comprises around 77,000 clones, roughly 90% of them detected only once. The top ten hold roughly 15% of the sample. Material for sequencing was peripheral blood. The receptors were gathered from a woman of 80 years or more with active or convalescent COVID-19.

This chain links TRBV7-2 with TRBJ1-1; D unclear. CDR3 length: 14 residues. The germline V gene has CDR1 SGHTA and CDR2 FQGNSA. Trimming pared 8 bases from V and 8 bases from J, leaving 21 bases between. The CDR3 region is CASSSNREPGEAFF. CDR3 DNA sequence: TGTGCCAGCTCCTCTAACCGGGAACCCGGAGAAGCTTTCTTT.

CDR3 sequence reads: CASRRGSGGDDTQYF. The CDR3 DNA follows: TGTGCCAGCAGGCGGGGTAGCGGGGGGGATGATACGCAGTATTTT. The rearrangement joins TRBV4-2 to TRBJ2-3; 11 positions match TRBD2. Trimming at V came to 6 bases and at J to 6 bases, leaving 8 bases not matched to a gene. CDR1 LGHNA and CDR2 YNFKEQ come from the germline V gene. CDR3 size: 15 residues.

The chain carries TRBV15 and TRBJ1-1; perhaps TRBD1 as D (5 bases). Germline CDR1 reads LNHNV; CDR2 reads YYDKDF (reference sequence). Trimming shortened V by 0 bases and J by 6 bases, and 8 bases separated the two germline ends. The CDR3 covers 13 residues. CDR3 sequence reads: CATSRDGGSEAFF. CDR3 nucleotides: TGTGCCACCAGCAGAGATGGGGGGTCTGAAGCTTTCTTT.

The V gene is TRBV10-3, the J gene TRBJ1-2; 7 bases fit TRBD1. The CDR3 contains 13 residues. V trimming: 4 bases; J trimming: 4 bases; junction bases outside the gene matches: 3. Germline V gene data show CDR1 as ENHRY and CDR2 as SYGVKD. The DNA for the CDR3 is TGTGCCATCAGTGGGGGACAGTCCTATGGCTACACCTTC. The encoded protein is CAISGGQSYGYTF.

The rearrangement uses TRBV27 and TRBJ2-7; weak D call: TRBD1 (6 bases). V shed 6 bases and J shed 5 bases, with 17 bases lying between them. Germline values: CDR1 MNHEY, CDR2 SMNVEV (reference sequence). CDR3 length equals 14 residues. CDR3 nucleotides: TGTGCCAGCAGCCCGCCGTATAGGGGGAACGAGCAGTACTTC. Translating gives CASSPPYRGNEQYF.

The chain uses TRBV6-5 and TRBJ1-1; D is uncertain. The germline V and J ends were trimmed by 9 bases and 4 bases, with 15 bases remaining between them. Germline CDR1 reads MNHEY; CDR2 reads SVGAGI. The CDR3 runs to 13 residues. The CDR3 protein is CAREPTEATEAFF. CDR3 sequence (DNA): TGTGCCAGGGAACCTACAGAAGCCACTGAAGCTTTCTTT.

The chain employs TRBV27 and TRBJ1-5, with 10 bases aligning to TRBD1. The junction had 9 bases not matched to a gene; V was cut back by 8 bases and J by 8 bases. Germline V lookup: CDR1 MNHEY, CDR2 SMNVEV (reference sequence). The CDR3 length is 14 residues. The CDR3 loop is CASGTGAPEEPQHF. The DNA of the CDR3 is TGTGCCAGCGGGACAGGGGCCCCGGAGGAGCCCCAGCATTTT.

The chain has TRBV10-3 and TRBJ1-2; 7 bases line up with TRBD1. CDR3 length equals 14 residues. V shed 5 bases, J shed 4 bases, and the junction held 7 bases outside the gene matches. Germline assignment: CDR1 ENHRY and CDR2 SYGVKD. The CDR3 sequence is CAISTQGSVYGYTF. CDR3 DNA: TGTGCCATCAGTACACAGGGGAGCGTCTATGGCTACACCTTC.

J is TRBJ2-3 and V is TRBV6-2 or TRBV6-3; D may be TRBD2 (6 bases). Germline V gene data show CDR1 as MNHEY and CDR2 as SVGEGT. Trimming shortened V by 6 bases and J by 0 bases, and 10 bases separated the two germline ends. The CDR3 is 14 amino acids. The CDR3 sequence: CASSWDWSTDTQYF. CDR3 coding DNA: TGTGCCAGCAGCTGGGACTGGAGCACAGATACGCAGTATTTT.

The rearrangement uses TRBV4-2 and TRBJ2-3; the D gene is possibly TRBD2 (6 bases). V gave up 4 bases and J gave up 0 bases, with 14 bases separating them. CDR3 length equals 16 residues. The V gene's germline CDR1 is LGHNA and CDR2 YNFKEQ. CDR3 nucleotides: TGTGCCAGCAGCCGCGGAGGGGTCACTAGCACAGATACGCAGTATTTT. Protein: CASSRGGVTSTDTQYF.

This chain uses TRBV7-3 with TRBJ1-1, with a possible D match to TRBD1 (5 bases). The V gene lost 2 bases and the J gene lost 0 bases, with 10 bases spanning the gap. Per the germline V gene, CDR1 is SGHTA and CDR2 is FQGTGA. The CDR3 runs 15 residues. The CDR3: CASSLDPGMNTEAFF. The CDR3 DNA is TGTGCCAGCAGCTTAGATCCAGGGATGAACACTGAAGCTTTCTTT.

This chain uses TRBV19 with TRBJ1-3; tentative D call: TRBD1 (5 bases). Germline V gene sequence: CDR1 LNHDA, CDR2 SQIVND (reference sequence). The V end lost 6 bases, the J end lost 0 bases, and 15 bases lay between the germline ends. The CDR3 has 16 amino acids. The CDR3 region has the DNA TGTGCCAGTAGCGGATGGACATACCGCTCTGGAAACACCATATATTTT. This encodes CASSGWTYRSGNTIYF.

This chain joins TRBV2 and TRBJ1-2; D is unresolved. V lost 6 bases to trimming and J lost 8 bases, with 19 bases between them. CDR1 is SNHLY and CDR2 is FYNNEI in the germline V gene. This CDR3 has 14 residues. CDR3 amino acids: CASSFNPAGNGYTF. Written as DNA, the CDR3 is TGTGCCAGCAGCTTCAACCCGGCGGGGAACGGCTACACCTTC.

The V gene is TRBV2, the J gene TRBJ2-3; the match to TRBD2 covers 10 bases. The germline V gene has CDR1 SNHLY and CDR2 FYNNEI. V was pared by 4 bases and J by 0 bases, with 7 bases of the junction left unmatched. The CDR3 covers 17 residues. The CDR3 is CASSALASGGSTDTQYF. The CDR3 DNA follows: TGTGCCAGCAGTGCCCTTGCTAGCGGGGGTAGCACAGATACGCAGTATTTT.